These T cell receptor beta chains were read from a single sample in a study of blood T cell repertoires in COVID-19. The protocol was immunoSEQ multiplex PCR, while the TCRdb copy is restricted to in-frame clones and leaves out a portion. The table records approximately 150,000 clones, 80% to 90% of them present only once. Material: peripheral blood. These receptor sequences come from a man between 60 and 75 years old with active or convalescent COVID-19. The CDR3 runs from the conserved cysteine through the conserved F or W. D genes are given only for firm matches. The size field is filled for only some rows; it gives once, few, many or a size class.

size: once
D: -
V: TRBV3-1/TRBV3-2
J: TRBJ2-3
CDR3: CASSPLTGKSTQYF
DNA: TGTGCCAGCAGCCCCTTAACAGGGAAGAGTACGCAGTATTTT

size: -
D: -
V: TRBV5-6
J: TRBJ2-7
CDR3: CASSLVQYEQYF
DNA: TGTGCCAGCAGCTTGGTACAGTACGAGCAGTACTTC

size: -
D: -
V: TRBV2
J: TRBJ2-1
CDR3: CASILTVYNEQFF
DNA: TGTGCCAGCATTTTGACAGTTTACAATGAGCAGTTCTTC

size: few
D: TRBD2
V: TRBV30
J: TRBJ2-5
CDR3: CAVAPGGVQETQYF
DNA: TGTGCCGTAGCCCCGGGAGGCGTACAAGAGACCCAGTACTTC

size: few
D: TRBD2
V: TRBV10-2
J: TRBJ2-7
CDR3: CASIMTSGAYEQYF
DNA: TGCGCCAGCATTATGACTAGCGGGGCCTACGAGCAGTACTTC

size: -
D: TRBD2
V: TRBV30
J: TRBJ2-3
CDR3: CAWSGGTSGGSTDTQYF
DNA: TGTGCCTGGAGTGGGGGGACTAGCGGGGGCTCCACAGATACGCAGTATTTT

size: -
D: -
V: TRBV6-2/TRBV6-3
J: TRBJ2-7
CDR3: CASSPALVGGEQYF
DNA: TGTGCCAGCAGTCCCGCCTTGGTGGGAGGCGAGCAGTACTTC

size: -
D: -
V: TRBV7-9
J: TRBJ1-5
CDR3: CASSLGGAKGNQPQHF
DNA: TGTGCCAGCAGCTTAGGCGGAGCGAAGGGCAATCAGCCCCAGCATTTT

size: -
D: TRBD1
V: TRBV19
J: TRBJ2-5
CDR3: CASSDRGGETQYF
DNA: TGTGCCAGTAGTGACAGGGGCGGGGAGACCCAGTACTTC

size: -
D: -
V: TRBV28
J: TRBJ2-1
CDR3: CAIGSLPSYNEQFF
DNA: TGTGCCATCGGGAGTTTACCCTCCTACAATGAGCAGTTCTTC

size: -
D: TRBD1
V: TRBV3-1/TRBV3-2
J: TRBJ1-2
CDR3: CASSQYPKGGFYGYTF
DNA: TGTGCCAGCAGCCAGTACCCAAAAGGGGGCTTCTATGGCTACACCTTC

size: -
D: TRBD1
V: TRBV7-6
J: TRBJ1-5
CDR3: CASSRTRGRVAQPQHF
DNA: TGTGCCAGCAGCCGGACCAGGGGGCGGGTAGCTCAGCCCCAGCATTTT

size: -
D: TRBD1
V: TRBV15
J: TRBJ1-5
CDR3: CATSSPPGQGAFNQPQHF
DNA: TGTGCCACCAGCTCACCACCGGGACAGGGGGCTTTCAATCAGCCCCAGCATTTT

size: -
D: -
V: TRBV19
J: TRBJ1-5
CDR3: CASDRSNQPQHF
DNA: TGTGCCAGTGACAGAAGCAATCAGCCCCAGCATTTT

size: once
D: TRBD1
V: TRBV13
J: TRBJ1-4
CDR3: CASSLVSRGREGSNEKLFF
DNA: TGTGCCAGCAGCTTGGTGTCCAGGGGGCGCGAAGGCTCTAATGAAAAACTGTTTTTT

size: few
D: -
V: TRBV19
J: TRBJ2-1
CDR3: CASTTSRGGEQFF
DNA: TGTGCCAGTACGACTAGCCGAGGGGGTGAGCAGTTCTTC

size: -
D: -
V: TRBV18
J: TRBJ1-5
CDR3: CASSPPAQSNQPQHF
DNA: TGTGCCAGCTCACCACCGGCTCAGAGCAATCAGCCCCAGCATTTT

size: -
D: TRBD2
V: TRBV6-5
J: TRBJ2-7
CDR3: CASSSKAGAYEQYF
DNA: TGTGCCAGCAGTTCCAAAGCGGGAGCCTACGAGCAGTACTTC

size: -
D: -
V: TRBV29-1
J: TRBJ2-7
CDR3: CSVEWDGSEQYF
DNA: TGCAGCGTTGAATGGGACGGGAGCGAGCAGTACTTC

size: -
D: TRBD2
V: TRBV9
J: TRBJ2-5
CDR3: CASSRTGGPGETQYF
DNA: TGTGCCAGCAGCAGAACGGGAGGGCCAGGAGAGACCCAGTACTTC

size: -
D: TRBD1
V: TRBV18
J: TRBJ1-5
CDR3: CASSVTGGGNNQPQHF
DNA: TGTGCCAGCTCAGTTACAGGGGGCGGGAACAATCAGCCCCAGCATTTT

size: -
D: -
V: TRBV18
J: TRBJ1-4
CDR3: CASSLSGTTGEKLFF
DNA: TGTGCCAGCTCATTATCCGGGACAACGGGGGAAAAACTGTTTTTT

size: -
D: TRBD2
V: TRBV3-1/TRBV3-2
J: TRBJ2-7
CDR3: CASSPQTSGTEQYF
DNA: TGTGCCAGCAGCCCACAGACTAGCGGGACCGAGCAGTACTTC

size: -
D: TRBD1
V: TRBV7-9
J: TRBJ2-5
CDR3: CASSTRGLETQYF
DNA: TGTGCCAGCAGCACCAGGGGGTTGGAGACCCAGTACTTC

size: -
D: -
V: TRBV2
J: TRBJ1-5
CDR3: CASRYRAGNQPQHF
DNA: TGTGCCAGCAGATACAGGGCTGGGAACCAGCCCCAGCATTTT

size: -
D: -
V: TRBV21-1
J: TRBJ1-1
CDR3: CASSIKRKWEAFF
DNA: TGTGCCAGCAGCATAAAGCGGAAGTGGGAAGCTTTCTTT

size: -
D: TRBD2
V: TRBV11-2
J: TRBJ2-2
CDR3: CASSPGGLAGAGELFF
DNA: TGTGCCAGCAGCCCAGGAGGTCTAGCGGGAGCCGGGGAGCTGTTTTTT

size: -
D: -
V: TRBV6-1
J: TRBJ1-5
CDR3: CASSSQGDQPQHF
DNA: TGTGCCAGCAGTTCCCAGGGCGACCAGCCCCAGCATTTT

size: -
D: -
V: TRBV9
J: TRBJ2-1
CDR3: CASSVSASDNEQFF
DNA: TGTGCCAGCAGCGTTTCGGCTAGTGACAATGAGCAGTTCTTC

size: few
D: TRBD1
V: TRBV5-1
J: TRBJ2-7
CDR3: CASSPGGGQGIYEQYF
DNA: TGCGCCAGCAGCCCTGGGGGGGGACAGGGGATCTACGAGCAGTACTTC

size: -
D: TRBD1
V: TRBV6-5
J: TRBJ1-2
CDR3: CASSSRDRGTYGYTF
DNA: TGTGCCAGCAGTTCAAGGGACAGGGGAACCTATGGCTACACCTTC

size: -
D: -
V: TRBV15
J: TRBJ1-1
CDR3: CATSRNRAEAFF
DNA: TGTGCCACCAGCAGAAACAGGGCTGAAGCTTTCTTT

size: -
D: -
V: TRBV6-5
J: TRBJ1-5
CDR3: CASSPQGHGNQPQHF
DNA: TGTGCCAGCAGTCCCCAGGGGCACGGCAATCAGCCCCAGCATTTT

size: few
D: -
V: TRBV7-9
J: TRBJ1-2
CDR3: CASSLGGGDSYTF
DNA: TGTGCCAGCAGCTTAGGAGGGGGGGACTCCTACACCTTC

size: -
D: -
V: TRBV7-9
J: TRBJ1-2
CDR3: CASSSRGGGGYTF
DNA: TGTGCCAGCAGCTCAAGGGGGGGCGGCGGCTACACCTTC

size: -
D: -
V: TRBV3-1/TRBV3-2
J: TRBJ1-6
CDR3: CASSQAAVDNSPLHF
DNA: TGTGCCAGCAGCCAAGCCGCGGTCGATAATTCACCCCTCCACTTT

size: -
D: TRBD1
V: TRBV5-1
J: TRBJ2-2
CDR3: CASSLLGTANTGELFF
DNA: TGCGCCAGCAGCTTGTTAGGGACAGCGAACACCGGGGAGCTGTTTTTT

size: few
D: -
V: TRBV5-1
J: TRBJ2-3
CDR3: CASSRRPADSTDTQYF
DNA: TGCGCCAGCAGCCGCCGGCCGGCGGATAGCACAGATACGCAGTATTTT

size: -
D: -
V: TRBV28
J: TRBJ2-5
CDR3: CASSPLGGIWEETQYF
DNA: TGTGCCAGCAGTCCCCTCGGTGGAATTTGGGAGGAGACCCAGTACTTC

size: -
D: -
V: TRBV9
J: TRBJ2-7
CDR3: CASSEAGNYEQYF
DNA: TGTGCCAGCAGCGAAGCAGGAAACTACGAGCAGTACTTC

size: -
D: -
V: TRBV11-2
J: TRBJ2-7
CDR3: CASSLVGRDSSYEQYF
DNA: TGTGCCAGCAGCTTAGTAGGACGGGATTCTTCCTACGAGCAGTACTTC

size: -
D: -
V: TRBV5-1
J: TRBJ2-1
CDR3: CASSLRLSSYNEQFF
DNA: TGCGCCAGCAGTCTCCGACTGAGCTCCTACAATGAGCAGTTCTTC

size: -
D: -
V: TRBV15
J: TRBJ1-5
CDR3: CATSRVLTTPEANQPQHF
DNA: TGTGCCACCAGCAGAGTCCTGACGACCCCCGAGGCAAATCAGCCCCAGCATTTT